These 10 T cell receptor beta chains came from one sample sequenced in a study of blood T cell repertoires in COVID-19. The repertoire was sequenced with immunoSEQ multiplex PCR; TCRdb's copy has only in-frame clones and lacks some. The data show 120,000 or so clones, around 80% seen once. The sequencing input was peripheral blood. The receptors stem from a man aged 65 to 85 with acute or convalescent COVID-19.

The V and J genes are TRBV5-5 and TRBJ2-3, with 7 bases lining up with TRBD2. Trimming took 4 bases from V and 3 from J; bases not matched to a gene: 5. The CDR3 spans 14 residues. In germline, CDR1 is SGHKS, CDR2 YYEKEE (reference sequence). The chain's CDR3 is CASSPRGGTDTQYF. CDR3 sequence (DNA): TGTGCCAGCAGCCCACGGGGAGGGACAGATACGCAGTATTTT.

The chain has TRBV15 and TRBJ1-2; D is undetermined. From germline, CDR1 is LNHNV and CDR2 YYDKDF (reference sequence). This CDR3 contains 16 residues. With 0 bases removed from V and 5 bases from J, the gap between germline ends came to 16 bases. CDR3 sequence (DNA): TGTGCCACCAGCAGAGAAACCGGGAGGATGGGATATGGCTACACCTTC. Translated, it gives CATSRETGRMGYGYTF.

The CDR3 sequence is CASSDGQGYGYTF. DNA of the CDR3: TGTGCCAGCTCAGATGGACAGGGCTATGGCTACACCTTC. This rearrangement joins TRBV18 to TRBJ1-2; TRBD1 matches 8 bases. The V gene end was trimmed by 5 bases and the J gene end by 4 bases; junction bases not matched to a gene: 3. CDR1 and CDR2 (germline): KGHSH, LQKENI. The CDR3 is 13 residues long.

The rearrangement joins TRBV10-3 to TRBJ2-2, with unresolved D. V lost 11 bases and J lost 1, with 20 bases in between. Germline assignment: CDR1 ENHRY and CDR2 SYGVKD. The CDR3 is 16 amino acids. DNA for the CDR3: TGTGCCTCAACATCAGGATCCCCCGGGAACACCGGGGAGCTGTTTTTT. Translation gives CASTSGSPGNTGELFF.

This clone was recorded a few times. The V gene is TRBV7-9, the J gene TRBJ2-2; D unclear. The V end lost 1 base, the J end lost 1 base, and 7 bases lay between the germline ends. CDR3 length: 15 amino acids. Germline CDR1 is SEHNR and CDR2 is FQNEAQ (reference sequence). The CDR3 nucleotides are TGTGCCAGCAGCTTAGGGCAGTTGAACACCGGGGAGCTGTTTTTT. The encoded protein is CASSLGQLNTGELFF. Drawing the rest from reference TRBV7-9 and TRBJ2-2, the complete variable domain is DTGVSQNPRHKITKRGQNVTFRCDPISEHNRLYWYRQTLGQGPEFLTYFQNEAQLEKSRLLSDRFSAERPKGSFSTLEIQRTEQGDSAMYLCASSLGQLNTGELFFGEGSRLTVL.

The chain carries TRBV7-9 and TRBJ1-6; unclear D gene. V gave up 3 bases and J gave up 5 bases, with 14 bases separating them. Germline V CDR1 and CDR2: SEHNR, FQNEAQ (reference sequence). This CDR3 region has 16 residues. In DNA, the CDR3 is TGTGCCAGCAGCTTTGGCGCAGCGAGCCATAATTCACCCCTCCACTTT. Amino acids: CASSFGAASHNSPLHF.

V and J are TRBV30 and TRBJ2-4, with 8 positions matching TRBD2. This CDR3 spans 15 amino acids. J lost 15 bases, V lost 3 bases, and 19 bases had no gene match. Germline V gives CDR1 GTSNPN, CDR2 SVGIG (reference sequence). CDR3 protein: CAWSGRGWRGVLMYF. CDR3 DNA sequence: TGTGCCTGGAGCGGCCGAGGCTGGCGGGGGGTGCTCATGTACTTC. The variable domain in full, with the rest retrieved from reference TRBV30 and TRBJ2-4, is SQTIHQWPATLVQPVGSPLSLECTVEGTSNPNLYWYRQAAGRGLQLLFYSVGIGQISSEVPQNLSASRPQDRQFILSSKKLLLSDSGFYLCAWSGRGWRGVLMYFGAGTRLSVL.

This clone appeared a few times. The CDR3 DNA reads as TGTGCCAGCAGCGAAAACCGGGACAGGGGGCCGGGTGAAGCTTTCTTT. This gives the protein CASSENRDRGPGEAFF. The chain joins TRBV13 to TRBJ1-1; 12 positions match TRBD1. This CDR3 is 16 amino acids long. V trimming: 5 bases; J trimming: 7 bases; junction bases outside the gene matches: 11. In germline, CDR1 is PRHDT, CDR2 FYEKMQ (reference sequence).

The chain combines TRBV5-1 with TRBJ2-5; maybe TRBD2 (5 bases). This CDR3 spans 14 amino acids. V shed 4 bases and J shed 1 base, with 11 bases lying between them. Germline V gives CDR1 SGHRS, CDR2 YFSETQ. Here the CDR3 reads CASSQRTPQETQYF. The CDR3, as DNA: TGCGCCAGCAGCCAAAGGACTCCCCAAGAGACCCAGTACTTC.

The chain couples TRBV5-1 to TRBJ2-7; 11 nucleotides match TRBD2. CDR3 length: 17 residues. Germline V lookup: CDR1 SGHRS, CDR2 YFSETQ. Unmatched junction bases numbered 12, after V lost 5 bases and J lost 2 bases. In DNA, the CDR3 is TGCGCCAGCAGGCCTTCGTCACTAGCGGGGGAGACCTACGAGCAGTACTTC. Translated, it gives CASRPSSLAGETYEQYF.